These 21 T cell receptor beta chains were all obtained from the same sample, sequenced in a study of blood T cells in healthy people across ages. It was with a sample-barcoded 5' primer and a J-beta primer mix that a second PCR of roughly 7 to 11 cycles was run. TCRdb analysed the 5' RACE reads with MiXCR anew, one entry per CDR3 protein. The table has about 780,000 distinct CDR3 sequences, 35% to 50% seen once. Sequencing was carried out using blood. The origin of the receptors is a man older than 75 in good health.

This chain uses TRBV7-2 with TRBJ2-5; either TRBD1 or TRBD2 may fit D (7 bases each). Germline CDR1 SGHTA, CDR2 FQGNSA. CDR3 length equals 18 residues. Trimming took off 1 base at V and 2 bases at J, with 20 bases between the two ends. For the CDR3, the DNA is TGTGCCAGCAGCTTAGTTTGGGCAGGGGGGGCCGTACAAGAGACCCAGTACTTC. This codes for CASSLVWAGGAVQETQYF. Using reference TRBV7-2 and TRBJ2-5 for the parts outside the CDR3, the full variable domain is GAGVSQSPSNKVTEKGKDVELRCDPISGHTALYWYRQSLGQGLEFLIYFQGNSAPDKSGLPSDRFSAERTGGSVSTLTIQRTQQEDSAVYLCASSLVWAGGAVQETQYFGPGTRLLVL.

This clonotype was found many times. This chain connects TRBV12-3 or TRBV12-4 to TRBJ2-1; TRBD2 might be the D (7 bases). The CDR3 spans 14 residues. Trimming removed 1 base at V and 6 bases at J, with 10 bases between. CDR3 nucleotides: TGTGCCAGCAGTTTAGATCGGGGGGCCAATGAGCAGTTCTTC. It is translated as CASSLDRGANEQFF.

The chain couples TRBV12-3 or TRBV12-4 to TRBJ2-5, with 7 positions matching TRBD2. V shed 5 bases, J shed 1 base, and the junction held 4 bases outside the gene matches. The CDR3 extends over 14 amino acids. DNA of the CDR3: TGTGCCAGCAGTGGGGGGGGGGTCCAAGAGACCCAGTACTTC. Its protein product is CASSGGGVQETQYF.

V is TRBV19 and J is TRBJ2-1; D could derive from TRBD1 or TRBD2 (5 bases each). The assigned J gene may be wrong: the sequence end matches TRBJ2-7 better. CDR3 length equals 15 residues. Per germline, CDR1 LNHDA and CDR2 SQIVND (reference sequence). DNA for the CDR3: TGTGCCAGTAGTATAGAAAGAGGGGAATACAATGAGCAGTACTTC. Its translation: CASSIERGEYNEQYF.

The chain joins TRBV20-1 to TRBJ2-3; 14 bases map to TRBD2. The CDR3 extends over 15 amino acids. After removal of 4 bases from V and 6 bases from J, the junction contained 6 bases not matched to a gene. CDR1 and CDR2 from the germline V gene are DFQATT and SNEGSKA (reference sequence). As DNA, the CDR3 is TGCAGTGCTATTGGGACTAGCGGGAGTTTGGATACGCAGTATTTT. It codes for CSAIGTSGSLDTQYF.

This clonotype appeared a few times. The CDR3 nucleotides are TGTGCCAGCAGCGTAGAGGGTGAGCAGCCCCAGCATTTT. The encoded protein is CASSVEGEQPQHF. V and J are TRBV9 and TRBJ1-5; D remains ambiguous. This CDR3 comprises 13 residues. Germline-derived CDR1 and CDR2 are SGDLS and YYNGEE. The ends were cut back, 0 bases at V and 7 bases at J, with 8 bases in the middle.

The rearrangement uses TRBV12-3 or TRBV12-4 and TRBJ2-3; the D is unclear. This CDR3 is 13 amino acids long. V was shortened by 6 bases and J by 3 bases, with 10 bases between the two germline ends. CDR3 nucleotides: TGTGCCAGCAGCAAAGAGAATACAGATACGCAGTATTTT. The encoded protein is CASSKENTDTQYF.

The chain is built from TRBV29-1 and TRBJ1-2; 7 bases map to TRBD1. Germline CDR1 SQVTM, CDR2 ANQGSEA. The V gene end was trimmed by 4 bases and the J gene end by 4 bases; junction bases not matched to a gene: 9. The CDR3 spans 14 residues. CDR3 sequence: CSVGILQGSYGYTF. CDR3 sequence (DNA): TGCAGCGTTGGAATTTTACAGGGGAGCTATGGCTACACCTTC.

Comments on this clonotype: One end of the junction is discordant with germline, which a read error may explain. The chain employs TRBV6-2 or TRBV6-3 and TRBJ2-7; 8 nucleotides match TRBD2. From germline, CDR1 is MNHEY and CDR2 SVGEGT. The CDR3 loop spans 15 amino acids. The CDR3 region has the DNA TGTGCCAGCAGCGACGTACGGACTAGCTATCCCGAGCAGTACTTT. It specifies CASSDVRTSYPEQYF.

CDR3 sequence reads: CSARGGQTQYF. CDR3 DNA: TGCAGTGCTAGAGGGGGACAGACTCAGTACTTC. The chain carries TRBV20-1 and TRBJ2-4; 7 positions agree with TRBD1. The V segment lost 1 base and the J segment 12 bases; nucleotides outside the gene matches: 3. Germline V lookup: CDR1 DFQATT, CDR2 SNEGSKA (reference sequence). The CDR3 contains 11 residues.

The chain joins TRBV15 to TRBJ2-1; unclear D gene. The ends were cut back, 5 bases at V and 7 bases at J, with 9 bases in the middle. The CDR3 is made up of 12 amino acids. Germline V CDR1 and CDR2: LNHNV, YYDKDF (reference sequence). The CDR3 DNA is TGTGCCACCAGCGCCGGACGGAATGAGCAGTTCTTC. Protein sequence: CATSAGRNEQFF.

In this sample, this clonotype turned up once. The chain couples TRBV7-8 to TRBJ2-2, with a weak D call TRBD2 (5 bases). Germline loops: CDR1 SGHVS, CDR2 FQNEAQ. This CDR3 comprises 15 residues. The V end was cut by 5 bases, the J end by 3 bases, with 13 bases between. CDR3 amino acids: CASSKLGADTGELFF. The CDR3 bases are TGTGCCAGCAGCAAACTGGGAGCGGACACCGGGGAGCTGTTTTTT.

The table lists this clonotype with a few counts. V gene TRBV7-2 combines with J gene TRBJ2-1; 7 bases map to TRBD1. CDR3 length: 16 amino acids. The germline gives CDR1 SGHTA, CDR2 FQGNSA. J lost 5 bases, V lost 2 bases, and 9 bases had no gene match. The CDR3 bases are TGTGCCAGCAGCTTACTGGGTCCAGGGGGTCACAATGAGCAGTTCTTC. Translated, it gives CASSLLGPGGHNEQFF.

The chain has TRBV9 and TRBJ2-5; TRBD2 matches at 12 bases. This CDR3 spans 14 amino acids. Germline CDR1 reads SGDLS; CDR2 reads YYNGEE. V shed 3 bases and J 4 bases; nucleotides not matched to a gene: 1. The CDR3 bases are TGTGCCAGCAGCGGGACTAGCGGGACAGAGACCCAGTACTTC. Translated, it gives CASSGTSGTETQYF.

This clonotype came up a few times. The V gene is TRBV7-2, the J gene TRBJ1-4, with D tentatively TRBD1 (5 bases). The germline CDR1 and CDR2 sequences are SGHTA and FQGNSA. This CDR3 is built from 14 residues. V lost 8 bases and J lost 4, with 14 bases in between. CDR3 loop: CASGIDRRNEKLFF. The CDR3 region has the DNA TGTGCCAGCGGCATTGACAGACGTAATGAAAAACTGTTTTTT.

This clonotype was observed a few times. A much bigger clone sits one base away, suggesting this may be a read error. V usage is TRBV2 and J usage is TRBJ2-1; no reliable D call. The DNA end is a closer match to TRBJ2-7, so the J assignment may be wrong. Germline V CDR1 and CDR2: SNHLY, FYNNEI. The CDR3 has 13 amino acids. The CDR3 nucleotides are TGTGCCAGCAGTGACGTGCTTTACAATGAGCAGTACTTC. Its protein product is CASSDVLYNEQYF.

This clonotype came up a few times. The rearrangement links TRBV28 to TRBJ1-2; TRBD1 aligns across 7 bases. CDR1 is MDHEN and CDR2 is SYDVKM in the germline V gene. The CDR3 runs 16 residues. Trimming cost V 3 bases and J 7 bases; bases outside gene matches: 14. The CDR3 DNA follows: TGTGCCAGCAGTTTGCAATACCGGGACAGCCGGGGTGGCTACACCTTC. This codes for CASSLQYRDSRGGYTF.

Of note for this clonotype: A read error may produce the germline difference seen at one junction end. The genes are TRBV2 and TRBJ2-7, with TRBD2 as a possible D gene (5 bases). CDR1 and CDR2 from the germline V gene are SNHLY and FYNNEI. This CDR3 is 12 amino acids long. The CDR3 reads CVSNPGTYEQYF. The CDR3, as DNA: TGTGTCAGCAATCCCGGGACCTACGAGCAGTACTTC.

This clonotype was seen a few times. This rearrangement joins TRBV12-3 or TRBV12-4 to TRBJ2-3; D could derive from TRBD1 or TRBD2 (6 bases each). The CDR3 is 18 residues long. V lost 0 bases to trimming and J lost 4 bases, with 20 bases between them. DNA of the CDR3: TGTGCCAGCAGTTTAGCGGGAGTGGGGGGCAACGGCCCAGATACGCAGTATTTT. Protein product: CASSLAGVGGNGPDTQYF.

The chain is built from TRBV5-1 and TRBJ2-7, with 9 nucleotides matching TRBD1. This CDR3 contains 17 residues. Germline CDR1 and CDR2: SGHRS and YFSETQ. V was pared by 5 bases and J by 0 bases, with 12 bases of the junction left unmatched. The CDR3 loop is CASSIRDREGGSYEQYF. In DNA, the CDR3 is TGCGCCAGCAGTATCCGGGACAGGGAAGGGGGCTCCTACGAGCAGTACTTC.

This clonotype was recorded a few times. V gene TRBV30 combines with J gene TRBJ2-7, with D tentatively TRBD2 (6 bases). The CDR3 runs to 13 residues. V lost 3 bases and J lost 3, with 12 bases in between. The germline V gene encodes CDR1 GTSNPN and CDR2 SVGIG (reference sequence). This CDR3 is CAWRIGGIYEQYF. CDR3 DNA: TGTGCCTGGAGAATCGGCGGGATCTACGAGCAGTACTTC. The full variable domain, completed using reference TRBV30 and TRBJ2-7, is SQTIHQWPATLVQPVGSPLSLECTVEGTSNPNLYWYRQAAGRGLQLLFYSVGIGQISSEVPQNLSASRPQDRQFILSSKKLLLSDSGFYLCAWRIGGIYEQYFGPGTRLTVT.